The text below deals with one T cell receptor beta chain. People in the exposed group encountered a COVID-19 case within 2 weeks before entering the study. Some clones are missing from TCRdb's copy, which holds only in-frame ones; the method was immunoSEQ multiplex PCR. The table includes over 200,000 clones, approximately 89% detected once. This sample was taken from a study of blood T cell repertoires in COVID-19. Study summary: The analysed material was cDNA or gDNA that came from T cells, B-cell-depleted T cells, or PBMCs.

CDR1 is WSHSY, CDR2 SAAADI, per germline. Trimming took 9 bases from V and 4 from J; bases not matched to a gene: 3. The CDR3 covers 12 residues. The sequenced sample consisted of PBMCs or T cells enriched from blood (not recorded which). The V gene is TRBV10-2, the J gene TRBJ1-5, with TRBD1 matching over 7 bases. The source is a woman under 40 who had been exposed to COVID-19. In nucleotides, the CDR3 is TGCGCCAGTTCAGGGGGGAATCAGCCCCAGCATTTT. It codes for CASSGGNQPQHF.